This T cell receptor beta chain comes out of a study of blood T cell repertoires in COVID-19. Overall study context: Material from acute and convalescent COVID-19 was sourced from the United States, Italy and Spain. In each case, the material was cDNA or gDNA derived from T cells, B-cell-depleted T cells, or PBMCs.

V lost 4 bases, J lost 4 bases, and 12 bases stayed unmatched. The length of the CDR3 is 17 residues. Per the germline V gene, CDR1 is MNHNS and CDR2 is SASEGT. Original data processing: Estimation of nucleated cell counts was performed using reference gene primer amplification. Method: immunoSEQ multiplex PCR; TCRdb's copy keeps in-frame clones and lacks some. That table supplies the V and J calls and clone size; D and trimming were determined from the DNA. This table has some 140,000 clones, around 83% appearing once. The source material was peripheral blood. The V and J genes are TRBV6-1 and TRBJ1-5; 8 bases line up with TRBD1. The TCR originated in an elderly woman with acute or convalescent COVID-19. The CDR3 DNA follows: TGTGCCAGCAGTGTGAGATTACAGGGGGGAGAGAATCAGCCCCAGCATTTT. It specifies CASSVRLQGGENQPQHF.